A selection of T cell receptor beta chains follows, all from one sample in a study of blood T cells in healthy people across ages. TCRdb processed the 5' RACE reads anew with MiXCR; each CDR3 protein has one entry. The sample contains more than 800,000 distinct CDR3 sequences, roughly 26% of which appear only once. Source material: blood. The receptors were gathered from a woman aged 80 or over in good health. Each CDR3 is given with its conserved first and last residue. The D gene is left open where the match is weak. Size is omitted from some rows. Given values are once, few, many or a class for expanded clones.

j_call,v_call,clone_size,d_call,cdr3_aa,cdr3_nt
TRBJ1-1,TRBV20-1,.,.,CSARVGQENTEAFF,TGCAGTGCTAGAGTTGGCCAAGAGAACACTGAAGCTTTCTTT
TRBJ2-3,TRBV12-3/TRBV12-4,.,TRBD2,CASKDGLARTDTQYF,TGTGCCAGCAAGGACGGACTAGCTAGGACAGATACGCAGTATTTT
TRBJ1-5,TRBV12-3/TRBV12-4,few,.,CASSKEDQPQHF,TGTGCCAGCAGTAAAGAGGATCAGCCCCAGCATTTT
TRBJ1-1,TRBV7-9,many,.,CASSENTEAFF,TGTGCCAGCAGTGAGAACACTGAAGCTTTCTTT
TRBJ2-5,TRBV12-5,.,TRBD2,CASGFFSGDVEETQYF,TGTGCTAGTGGCTTTTTTAGCGGGGACGTAGAAGAGACCCAGTACTTC
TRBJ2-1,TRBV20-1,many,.,CSAVIPPQVNEQFF,TGCAGTGCTGTTATTCCCCCCCAGGTCAATGAGCAGTTCTTC
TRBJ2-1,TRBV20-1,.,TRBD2,CSARDSGGARIEQFF,TGCAGTGCTAGAGATAGCGGGGGGGCCAGAATTGAGCAGTTCTTC
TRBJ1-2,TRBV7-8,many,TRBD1,CASSYRTGGGYGYTF,TGTGCCAGCAGCTATAGGACAGGGGGCGGTTATGGCTACACCTTC
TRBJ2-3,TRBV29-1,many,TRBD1,CSSGTGVSADTQYF,TGCAGCTCCGGGACAGGGGTATCTGCAGATACGCAGTATTTT
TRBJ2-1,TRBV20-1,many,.,CSASRTLGESHNEQFF,TGCAGTGCTAGTAGGACCTTGGGGGAGTCCCACAATGAGCAGTTCTTC
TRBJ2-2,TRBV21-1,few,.,CAQGARSVRGTGELFF,TGTGCACAGGGGGCGCGGAGCGTGCGGGGGACCGGGGAGCTGTTTTTT
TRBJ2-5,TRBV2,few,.,CASVGISFQETQYF,TGTGCCAGCGTGGGAATATCCTTCCAAGAGACCCAGTACTTC
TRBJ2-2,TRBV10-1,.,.,CASSESRDYTGELFF,TGCGCCAGCAGTGAGTCCAGGGACTACACCGGGGAGCTGTTTTTT
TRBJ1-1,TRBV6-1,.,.,CASSDTRTDEAFF,TGTGCCAGCAGTGATACCCGGACAGATGAAGCTTTCTTT
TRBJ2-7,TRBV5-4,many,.,CASSLGTSSSYEQYF,TGTGCCAGCAGCTTAGGGACTTCAAGCTCCTACGAGCAGTACTTC
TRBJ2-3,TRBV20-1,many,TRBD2,CSASPLAGRTDTQYF,TGCAGTGCTAGCCCACTAGCGGGGCGGACAGATACGCAGTATTTT
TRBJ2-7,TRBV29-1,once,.,CSVGALPYEQYF,TGCAGCGTTGGGGCGCTTCCCTACGAGCAGTACTTC
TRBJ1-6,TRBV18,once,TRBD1,CASSVDRQVNSPLHF,TGTGCCAGCTCGGTGGACAGGCAGGTTAATTCACCCCTCCACTTT
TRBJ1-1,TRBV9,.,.,CASSYSGGIGTEAFF,TGTGCCAGCAGCTACAGTGGGGGAATCGGCACTGAAGCTTTCTTT
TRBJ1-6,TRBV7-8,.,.,CASSLSDNASPLHF,TGTGCCAGCAGCCTTAGCGACAACGCGTCACCCCTCCACTTT
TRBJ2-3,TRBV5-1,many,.,CASSLMVGDTQYF,TGCGCCAGCAGCTTGATGGTGGGCGATACGCAGTATTTT
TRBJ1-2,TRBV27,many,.,CASRTGGQVYGYTF,TGTGCCAGCAGAACCGGGGGGCAGGTCTATGGCTACACCTTC
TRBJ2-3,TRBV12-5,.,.,CARDRDTRDTQYF,TGTGCTAGGGACCGTGACACCCGAGATACGCAGTATTTT
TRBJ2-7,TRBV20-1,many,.,CSAFPSGPAREQYF,TGCAGTGCTTTTCCAAGCGGGCCAGCGAGAGAGCAGTACTTC
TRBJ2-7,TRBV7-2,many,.,CASSLGLGSHEQYF,TGTGCCAGCAGCTTAGGATTGGGCTCCCACGAGCAGTACTTC
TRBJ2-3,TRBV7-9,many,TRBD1,CASSKGQGPDTQYF,TGTGCCAGCAGCAAGGGACAGGGTCCAGATACGCAGTATTTT
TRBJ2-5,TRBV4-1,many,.,CASSQDQETQYF,TGCGCCAGCAGCCAGGACCAAGAGACCCAGTACTTC
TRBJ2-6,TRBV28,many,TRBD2,CASIERGSGANALTF,TGTGCCAGCATCGAGCGGGGGTCTGGGGCCAACGCCCTGACTTTC
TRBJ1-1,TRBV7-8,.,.,CASSLSTGHRIQGGTEAFF,TGTGCCAGCAGCTTATCCACGGGCCACAGAATACAAGGGGGCACTGAAGCTTTCTTT
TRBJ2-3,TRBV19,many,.,CASSSWRGGRTDTQYF,TGTGCCAGTAGTTCCTGGAGGGGGGGCAGAACAGATACGCAGTATTTT
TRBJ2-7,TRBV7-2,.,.,CASSLSVSDVLEQYF,TGTGCCAGCAGCTTATCCGTCTCCGATGTCTTGGAGCAGTACTTC
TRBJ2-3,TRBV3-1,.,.,CASSQDGGTDTQYF,TGTGCCAGCAGCCAGGATGGAGGGACAGATACGCAGTATTTT
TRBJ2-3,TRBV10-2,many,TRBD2,CASGGGVTTDTQYF,TGCGCCAGCGGCGGGGGGGTAACGACAGATACGCAGTATTTT
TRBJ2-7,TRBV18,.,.,CASSPNRNEQYF,TGTGCCAGCTCACCAAACCGAAATGAGCAGTACTTC
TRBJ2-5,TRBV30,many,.,CAWSVGGQGETQYF,TGTGCCTGGAGTGTGGGGGGCCAAGGGGAGACCCAGTACTTC
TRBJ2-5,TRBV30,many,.,CAWSVGAGPVTYF,TGTGCCTGGAGTGTAGGGGCAGGCCCCGTGACGTACTTC
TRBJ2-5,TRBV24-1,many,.,CATSDGPTRSGAQYF,TGTGCCACCAGTGATGGGCCAACAAGGTCCGGGGCCCAGTACTTC
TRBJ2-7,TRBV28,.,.,CASSSGYRGGEQYF,TGTGCCAGCAGTTCTGGTTACAGGGGGGGAGAGCAGTACTTC
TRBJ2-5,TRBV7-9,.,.,CTGTLEGNNEQYF,TGTACCGGGACCTTGGAGGGTAACAATGAGCAGTACTTC
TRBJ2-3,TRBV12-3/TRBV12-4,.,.,CASRPRTDTEYF,TGTGCCAGCAGACCTAGAACAGATACGGAGTATTTT
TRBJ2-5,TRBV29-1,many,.,CSVGGEWETQYF,TGCAGCGTTGGGGGGGAATGGGAGACCCAGTACTTC
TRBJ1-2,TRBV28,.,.,CASSFKGHGYTF,TGTGCCAGCAGTTTTAAGGGGCATGGCTACACCTTC
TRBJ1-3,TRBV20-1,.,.,CSARAAPGTFQTGNTIYF,TGCAGTGCTAGAGCGGCCCCCGGGACGTTCCAAACTGGAAACACCATATATTTT
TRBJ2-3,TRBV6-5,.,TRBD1,CASSYSRQGGQADTQYF,TGTGCCAGCAGTTACTCACGACAGGGGGGCCAGGCAGATACGCAGTATTTT
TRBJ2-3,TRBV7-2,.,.,CASSWGDRTRTDTQYF,TGTGCCAGCAGCTGGGGGGACAGAACTCGCACAGATACGCAGTATTTT
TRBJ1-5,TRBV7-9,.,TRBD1,CASSLARQGYDQPQHF,TGTGCCAGCAGCTTAGCAAGACAGGGGTATGATCAGCCCCAGCATTTT
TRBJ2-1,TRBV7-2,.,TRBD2,CASSLAPRGGGDEQFF,TGTGCCAGCAGCCTAGCCCCACGGGGGGGCGGGGATGAGCAGTTCTTC
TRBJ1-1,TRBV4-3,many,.,CASSLGHSNTEAFF,TGCGCCAGCAGCCTGGGACACTCGAACACTGAAGCTTTCTTT
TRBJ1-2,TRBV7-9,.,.,CASSLESSNYGCTF,TGTGCCAGCAGCTTAGAATCGTCAAACTATGGCTGCACCTTC
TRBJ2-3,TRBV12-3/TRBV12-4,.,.,CASSFGRLSADMQYF,TGTGCCAGCAGTTTCGGCAGACTGAGCGCAGATATGCAGTATTTT
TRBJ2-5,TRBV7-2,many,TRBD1,CASSVQGAGETQYF,TGTGCCAGCAGCGTACAGGGGGCAGGGGAGACCCAGTACTTC
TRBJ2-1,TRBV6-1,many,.,CASSPGPLRSYNEQFF,TGTGCCAGCAGCCCCGGACCCTTACGATCCTACAATGAGCAGTTCTTC
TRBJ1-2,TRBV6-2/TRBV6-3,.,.,CASKAQGLFYGYTF,TGTGCCAGCAAAGCGCAGGGCCTTTTTTATGGCTACACCTTC
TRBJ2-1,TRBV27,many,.,CASSLSGGRLYNEQFF,TGTGCCAGCAGTTTATCTGGGGGGCGTCTCTACAATGAGCAGTTCTTC
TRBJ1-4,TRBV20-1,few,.,CSARDRETNEKLFF,TGCAGTGCTAGAGACAGGGAAACTAATGAAAAACTGTTTTTT